What follows are 29 T cell receptor beta chains derived from one specimen sequenced in a study of blood T cell repertoires in COVID-19. Sequencing used immunoSEQ multiplex PCR; TCRdb keeps in-frame clones, though not all of them. The table records under 130,000 clones, 80% to 90% of them present only once. The sequenced sample was peripheral blood. These receptors were obtained from an elderly woman with acute or convalescent COVID-19.

V and J are TRBV5-1 and TRBJ2-7; the match to TRBD2 covers 9 bases. Losses at the gene ends were 1 base for V and 6 bases for J; bases not matched to a gene: 8. Germline-derived CDR1 and CDR2 are SGHRS and YFSETQ. The CDR3 is made up of 15 amino acids. The CDR3 is CASSLQLAGPGEQYF. The CDR3 DNA is TGCGCCAGCAGCTTGCAACTAGCGGGCCCCGGCGAGCAGTACTTC. The full variable domain, rest sourced from reference TRBV5-1 and TRBJ2-7, is KAGVTQTPRYLIKTRGQQVTLSCSPISGHRSVSWYQQTPGQGLQFLFEYFSETQRNKGNFPGRFSGRQFSNSRSEMNVSTLELGDSALYLCASSLQLAGPGEQYFGPGTRLTVT.

The chain joins TRBV11-2 to TRBJ1-2; a possible D gene is TRBD1 (5 bases). The CDR3 totals 14 residues. Germline V CDR1 and CDR2: SGHAT, FQNNGV. Trimming pared 5 bases from V and 8 bases from J, leaving 18 bases between. As DNA, the CDR3 is TGTGCCAGCAGCCAAGCGGGGGGGTTAGGCGGCTACACCTTC. Translation: CASSQAGGLGGYTF.

The chain recombines TRBV27 with TRBJ1-6, with unresolved D. The ends were cut back, 1 base at V and 6 bases at J, with 10 bases in the middle. The CDR3 sequence is 15 residues long. Looked up from germline, CDR1 is MNHEY and CDR2 is SMNVEV (reference sequence). CDR3: CASSLFLRSNSPLHF. The CDR3 DNA is TGTGCCAGCAGTTTATTCCTGAGGTCTAATTCACCCCTCCACTTT.

This clone was counted a single time. CDR3 in DNA: TGTGCCAGCAGCTTGAGGACAGGGAGCTCCTACGAGCAGTACTTC. As protein: CASSLRTGSSYEQYF. The V call is TRBV7-2, the J call TRBJ2-7; 8 bases align to TRBD1. CDR1 and CDR2 from the germline V gene are SGHTA and FQGNSA. This CDR3 contains 15 residues. Germline trimming cut 3 bases from V and 0 bases from J; bases unmatched to any gene: 4. Together with reference TRBV7-2 and TRBJ2-7, the CDR3 gives the full variable domain: GAGVSQSPSNKVTEKGKDVELRCDPISGHTALYWYRQSLGQGLEFLIYFQGNSAPDKSGLPSDRFSAERTGGSVSTLTIQRTQQEDSAVYLCASSLRTGSSYEQYFGPGTRLTVT.

This chain uses TRBV29-1 with TRBJ2-1, with D maybe TRBD2 (6 bases). The germline V gene has CDR1 SQVTM and CDR2 ANQGSEA. The V end was cut by 0 bases, the J end by 1 base, with 19 bases between. The CDR3 runs 18 residues. The CDR3 DNA follows: TGCAGCGTTGAAGACCCCCTGGGGGGTTTGGCGTCCTACAATGAGCAGTTCTTC. Its translation is CSVEDPLGGLASYNEQFF.

The V gene is TRBV4-1, the J gene TRBJ1-6, with 7 bases matching TRBD1. Looked up from germline, CDR1 is MGHRA and CDR2 is YSYEKL. The CDR3 covers 15 residues. V shed 1 base and J 7 bases; nucleotides not matched to a gene: 4. This chain's CDR3 is CASSQADRSNSPLHF. The CDR3 DNA sequence: TGCGCCAGCAGCCAAGCGGACAGGAGCAATTCACCCCTCCACTTT.

The chain employs TRBV5-4 and TRBJ2-7; D possibly corresponds to TRBD1 (6 bases). There are 16 residues in the CDR3. Germline CDR1 is SGHNT and CDR2 is YYREEE (reference sequence). Trimming pared 2 bases from V and 1 base from J, leaving 16 bases between. The CDR3 coding sequence is TGTGCCAGCAGCTTAGCCGGGACACCAGCATCCTACGAGCAGTACTTC. The encoded protein is CASSLAGTPASYEQYF.

Details on this clone: Distinct nucleotide sequences in the sample also encode this CDR3. This sequence joins TRBV12-3 or TRBV12-4 and TRBJ2-1; D remains unclear. CDR3 length equals 11 residues. V lost 6 bases and J lost 8, with 8 bases in between. CDR3 DNA sequence: TGTGCCAGCAGCCTAAGATATGAGCAGTTCTTC. Translating it yields CASSLRYEQFF.

The rearrangement links TRBV11-2 to TRBJ2-2; weak D call: TRBD2 (5 bases). V lost 3 bases, J lost 8 bases, and 13 bases lay in between. In germline, CDR1 is SGHAT, CDR2 FQNNGV. The CDR3 length is 14 residues. The chain's CDR3 is CASSLDFSSGELFF. As DNA, the CDR3 is TGTGCCAGCAGCTTGGACTTTTCGTCGGGGGAGCTGTTTTTT.

V gene TRBV19 combines with J gene TRBJ2-2; unclear D gene. V shed 3 bases and J shed 2 bases, with 7 bases lying between them. The CDR3 is 14 residues long. The germline CDR1 and CDR2 sequences are LNHDA and SQIVND (reference sequence). CDR3: CASSIGVNTGELFF. CDR3 coding DNA: TGTGCCAGTAGTATCGGTGTTAACACCGGGGAGCTGTTTTTT.

This clone showed up just a few times. The chain combines TRBV28 with TRBJ1-6, with TRBD1 as a possible D gene (6 bases). Germline V CDR1 and CDR2: MDHEN, SYDVKM. Between the trimmed V and J ends, which lost 6 bases and 7 bases, there was a span of 19 bases. The CDR3 has 16 residues. The CDR3 reads CASRFITGGGNSPLHF. The CDR3 DNA sequence: TGTGCCAGCAGATTTATTACGGGGGGCGGGAATTCACCCCTCCACTTT.

The genes are TRBV3-1 (or the pseudogene TRBV3-2) and TRBJ1-1, with D unclear. V lost 0 bases and J lost 10, with 21 bases in between. The CDR3 has 16 amino acids. Germline CDR1 and CDR2: LGHDT and YNNKEL (reference sequence). Here the CDR3 DNA reads TGTGCCAGCAGCCAAGAAGGAGAGGGCTACGACGACGGAGCTTTCTTT. Translating gives CASSQEGEGYDDGAFF.

The chain joins TRBV19 to TRBJ1-3, with D perhaps TRBD1 (6 bases). Between the trimmed V and J ends, which lost 9 bases and 0 bases, there was a span of 9 bases. CDR3 size: 13 residues. Germline loops: CDR1 LNHDA, CDR2 SQIVND (reference sequence). The CDR3 nucleotides read TGTGCCAGCTCGGACAGCTCTGGAAACACCATATATTTT. Translated: CASSDSSGNTIYF. The variable domain in full, completed from reference TRBV19 and TRBJ1-3, reads DGGITQSPKYLFRKEGQNVTLSCEQNLNHDAMYWYRQDPGQGLRLIYYSQIVNDFQKGDIAEGYSVSREKKESFPLTVTSAQKNPTAFYLCASSDSSGNTIYFGEGSWLTVV.

This chain links TRBV6-5 with TRBJ1-2; 7 bases are shared with TRBD1. J gave up 14 bases and V 8 bases, and 11 bases lay outside the gene matches. The CDR3 runs to 11 residues. CDR1 is MNHEY, CDR2 SVGAGI, per germline. The CDR3 here is CASRVGQVDTF. The CDR3 bases are TGTGCCAGCCGCGTCGGACAGGTCGATACCTTC.

The chain couples TRBV27 to TRBJ1-1; 10 bases match TRBD1. The CDR3 contains 15 residues. The germline V gene encodes CDR1 MNHEY and CDR2 SMNVEV (reference sequence). After removal of 5 bases from V and 0 bases from J, the junction contained 3 bases not matched to a gene. The CDR3 here is CASSKGQGMNTEAFF. CDR3 bases: TGTGCCAGCAGTAAGGGACAGGGGATGAACACTGAAGCTTTCTTT.

This chain connects TRBV25-1 to TRBJ1-5, with 10 bases fitting TRBD1. Germline V gene lookup returns CDR1 MGHDK and CDR2 SYGVNS. CDR3 length: 15 residues. After removal of 8 bases from V and 7 bases from J, the junction contained 11 bases not matched to a gene. The CDR3 DNA reads as TGTGCCAGCGGTTCGGGACAGGGGTTTGGACAGCCCCAGCATTTT. Amino acids: CASGSGQGFGQPQHF.

The genes are TRBV4-3 and TRBJ1-6; D gene uncertain. V was shortened by 0 bases and J by 0 bases, with 3 bases between the two germline ends. The CDR3 sequence is 15 residues long. Germline values: CDR1 LGHNA, CDR2 YSLEER. The CDR3 bases are TGCGCCAGCAGCCAAGACAGCTCCTATAATTCACCCCTCCACTTT. Its protein product is CASSQDSSYNSPLHF.

This clone was picked up one time. This sequence joins TRBV18 and TRBJ2-2; perhaps TRBD1 as D (5 bases). The CDR3 extends over 16 amino acids. The V gene lost 0 bases and the J gene lost 5 bases, with 13 bases spanning the gap. CDR1 KGHSH and CDR2 LQKENI come from the germline V gene. The chain's CDR3 is CASSPPLREGTGELFF. The CDR3 DNA follows: TGTGCCAGCTCACCACCGCTCAGGGAAGGGACCGGGGAGCTGTTTTTT.

The chain carries TRBV12-3 or TRBV12-4 and TRBJ1-1; D is ambiguous. The V end lost 7 bases, the J end lost 1 base, and 10 bases lay between the germline ends. The CDR3 contains 13 residues. The CDR3 DNA reads as TGTGCCAGCACCAAGGCAGGGAACACTGAAGCTTTCTTT. It specifies CASTKAGNTEAFF.

The chain joins TRBV27 to TRBJ1-4, with 7 bases that match TRBD1. This CDR3 comprises 15 residues. The trim removed 3 bases at V and 8 bases at J, leaving 9 bases unmatched. CDR1 is MNHEY, CDR2 SMNVEV, per germline (reference sequence). This CDR3 is CASSFYRQGREKLFF. CDR3 in DNA: TGTGCCAGCAGTTTCTACCGACAGGGCCGGGAAAAACTGTTTTTT.

The rearrangement joins TRBV5-1 to TRBJ1-1; TRBD1 might be the D (5 bases). The length of the CDR3 is 12 residues. In germline, CDR1 is SGHRS, CDR2 YFSETQ. V was pared by 8 bases and J by 1 base, with 9 bases between. The CDR3, as DNA: TGCGCCAGTTCCACAGGGAACACTGAAGCTTTCTTT. Its translation: CASSTGNTEAFF.

The chain joins TRBV7-9 to TRBJ1-5; D may be TRBD1 (6 bases). The length of the CDR3 is 16 residues. Trimming removed 3 bases from V and 4 bases from J, with 16 bases in between. Germline CDR1 and CDR2: SEHNR and FQNEAQ (reference sequence). CDR3 region: CASSLVDRSGNQPQHF. For the CDR3, the DNA is TGTGCCAGCAGCTTGGTCGACAGGAGCGGTAATCAGCCCCAGCATTTT. Drawing the rest from reference TRBV7-9 and TRBJ1-5, the complete variable domain is DTGVSQNPRHKITKRGQNVTFRCDPISEHNRLYWYRQTLGQGPEFLTYFQNEAQLEKSRLLSDRFSAERPKGSFSTLEIQRTEQGDSAMYLCASSLVDRSGNQPQHFGDGTRLSIL.

The chain combines TRBV19 with TRBJ1-2, with D unclear. Trimming pared 1 base from V and 3 bases from J, leaving 6 bases between. This CDR3 comprises 13 residues. Germline V gene sequence: CDR1 LNHDA, CDR2 SQIVND (reference sequence). CDR3 sequence (DNA): TGTGCCAGTAGTATAGTACAATACTATGGCTACACCTTC. It specifies CASSIVQYYGYTF.

V is TRBV28 and J is TRBJ1-2, with 7 positions matching TRBD1. V lost 6 bases and J lost 5; bases outside the gene matches: 3. CDR1 is MDHEN, CDR2 SYDVKM, per germline. The CDR3 has 12 residues. CDR3 bases: TGTGCCAGCAGCACAGGGGCTTATGGCTACACCTTC. Protein sequence: CASSTGAYGYTF.

This chain links TRBV15 with TRBJ1-6; D perhaps matches TRBD1 (5 bases). Trimming took off 1 base at V and 8 bases at J, with 9 bases between the two ends. The CDR3 is 14 amino acids. Germline CDR1 LNHNV, CDR2 YYDKDF (reference sequence). The CDR3 sequence: CATSRGRVDSPLHF. CDR3 in DNA: TGTGCCACCAGCAGAGGCAGGGTCGATTCACCCCTCCACTTT.

This clone was counted a single time. The chain uses TRBV27 and TRBJ1-1, with TRBD1 identical over 9 bases. This CDR3 has 17 amino acids. CDR1 is MNHEY and CDR2 is SMNVEV in the germline V gene (reference sequence). Losses at the gene ends were 6 bases for V and 4 bases for J; bases not matched to a gene: 15. The CDR3 protein is CASRPFLGWGQGTEAFF. As DNA, the CDR3 is TGTGCCAGCAGGCCCTTTCTCGGGTGGGGACAGGGCACTGAAGCTTTCTTT.

The rearrangement uses TRBV7-2 and TRBJ1-4; 7 nucleotides align to TRBD1. Germline lookup yields CDR1 SGHTA and CDR2 FQGNSA. CDR3 size: 16 residues. Trimming cost V 2 bases and J 2 bases; bases outside gene matches: 5. The CDR3 coding sequence is TGTGCCAGCAGCTTAACGGCAGGGGGTACTAATGAAAAACTGTTTTTT. This sequence encodes CASSLTAGGTNEKLFF. Using reference TRBV7-2 and TRBJ1-4 for the parts outside the CDR3, the full variable domain is GAGVSQSPSNKVTEKGKDVELRCDPISGHTALYWYRQSLGQGLEFLIYFQGNSAPDKSGLPSDRFSAERTGGSVSTLTIQRTQQEDSAVYLCASSLTAGGTNEKLFFGSGTQLSVL.

V usage is TRBV6-1 and J usage is TRBJ2-5, with 9 bases aligning to TRBD1. This CDR3 comprises 17 residues. V shed 2 bases, J shed 5 bases, and the junction held 12 bases outside the gene matches. Germline V gene lookup returns CDR1 MNHNS and CDR2 SASEGT. The CDR3 here is CASSEFGTGTLGETQYF. Here the CDR3 DNA reads TGTGCCAGCAGTGAATTCGGGACAGGGACGCTAGGGGAGACCCAGTACTTC.

The chain has TRBV10-3 and TRBJ1-5; 7 bases line up with TRBD1. The CDR3 runs 14 residues. Per the germline V gene, CDR1 is ENHRY and CDR2 is SYGVKD. Trimming took 10 bases from V and 5 from J; bases not matched to a gene: 11. The DNA for the CDR3 is TGTGCCACCAGGGCCCCAGGGGGTCATCAGCCCCAGCATTTT. The encoded protein is CATRAPGGHQPQHF.